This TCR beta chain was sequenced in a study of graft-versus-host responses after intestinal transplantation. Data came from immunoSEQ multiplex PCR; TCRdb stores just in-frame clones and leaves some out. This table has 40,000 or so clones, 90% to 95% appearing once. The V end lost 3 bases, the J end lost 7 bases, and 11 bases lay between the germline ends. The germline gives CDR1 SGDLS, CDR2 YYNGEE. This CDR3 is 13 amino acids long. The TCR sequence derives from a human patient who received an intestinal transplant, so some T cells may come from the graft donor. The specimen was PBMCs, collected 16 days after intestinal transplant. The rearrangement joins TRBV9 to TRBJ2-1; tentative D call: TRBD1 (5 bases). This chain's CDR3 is CASSEPTENEQFF. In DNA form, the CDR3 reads TGTGCCAGCAGCGAACCGACAGAGAATGAGCAGTTCTTC.